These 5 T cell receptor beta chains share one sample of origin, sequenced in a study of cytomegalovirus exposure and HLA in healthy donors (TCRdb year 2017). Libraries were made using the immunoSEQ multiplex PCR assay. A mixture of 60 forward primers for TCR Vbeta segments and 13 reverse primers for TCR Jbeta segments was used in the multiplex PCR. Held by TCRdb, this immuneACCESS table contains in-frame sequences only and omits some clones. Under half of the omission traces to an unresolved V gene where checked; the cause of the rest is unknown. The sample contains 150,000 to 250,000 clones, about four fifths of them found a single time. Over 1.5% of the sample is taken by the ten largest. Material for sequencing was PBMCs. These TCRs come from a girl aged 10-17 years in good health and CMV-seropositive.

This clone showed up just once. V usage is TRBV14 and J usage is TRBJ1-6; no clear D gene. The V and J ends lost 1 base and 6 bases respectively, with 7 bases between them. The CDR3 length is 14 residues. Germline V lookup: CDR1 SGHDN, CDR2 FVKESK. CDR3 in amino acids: CASSQVGFNSPLHF. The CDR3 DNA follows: TGTGCCAGCAGCCAAGTTGGCTTTAATTCACCCCTCCACTTT.

The CDR3 bases are TGTGCCAGCAGCCTGGCCCAGGGGGGCTGGGAGACCCAGTACTTC. It translates to CASSLAQGGWETQYF. The chain joins TRBV7-2 to TRBJ2-5, with TRBD1 as a possible D gene (7 bases). The ends were cut back, 5 bases at V and 5 bases at J, with 18 bases in the middle. The CDR3 loop spans 15 amino acids. The germline V gene has CDR1 SGHTA and CDR2 FQGNSA.

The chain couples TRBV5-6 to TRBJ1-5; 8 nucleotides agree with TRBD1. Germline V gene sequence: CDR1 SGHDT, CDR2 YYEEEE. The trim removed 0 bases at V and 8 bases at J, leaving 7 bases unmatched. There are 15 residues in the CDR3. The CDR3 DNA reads TGTGCCAGCAGCTTGGTAGGGACAGGACCAGAGCCCCAGCATTTT. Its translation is CASSLVGTGPEPQHF.

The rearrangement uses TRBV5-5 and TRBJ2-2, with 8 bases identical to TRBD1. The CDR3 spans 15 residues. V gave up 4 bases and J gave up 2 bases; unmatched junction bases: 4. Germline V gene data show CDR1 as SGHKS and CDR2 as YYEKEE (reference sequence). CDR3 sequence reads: CASSTTGVNTGELFF. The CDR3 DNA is TGTGCCAGCAGCACGACAGGGGTTAACACCGGGGAGCTGTTTTTT.

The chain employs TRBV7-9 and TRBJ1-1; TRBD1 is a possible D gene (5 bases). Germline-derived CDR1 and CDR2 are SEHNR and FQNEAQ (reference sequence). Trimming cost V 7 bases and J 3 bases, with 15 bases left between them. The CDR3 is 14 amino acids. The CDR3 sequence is CASTMGGAYTEAFF. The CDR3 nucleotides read TGTGCCAGCACCATGGGTGGGGCTTACACTGAAGCTTTCTTT.